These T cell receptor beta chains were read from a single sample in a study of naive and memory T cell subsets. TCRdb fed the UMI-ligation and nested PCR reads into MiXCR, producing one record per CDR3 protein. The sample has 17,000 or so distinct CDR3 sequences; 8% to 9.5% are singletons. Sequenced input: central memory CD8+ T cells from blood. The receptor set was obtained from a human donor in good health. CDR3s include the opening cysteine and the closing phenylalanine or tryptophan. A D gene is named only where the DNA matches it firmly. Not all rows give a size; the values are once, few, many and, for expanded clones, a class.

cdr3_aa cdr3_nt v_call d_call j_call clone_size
CSARDPASGDYNEQFF TGCAGTGCTAGAGACCCGGCTAGCGGGGACTACAATGAGCAGTTCTTC TRBV20-1 TRBD2 TRBJ2-1 many
CASSLGQGRTEAFF TGTGCCAGCAGTCTGGGACAGGGAAGGACTGAAGCTTTCTTT TRBV12-3/TRBV12-4 TRBD1 TRBJ1-1 .
CASSWTGGNEQFF TGTGCCAGCTCCTGGACAGGGGGCAATGAGCAGTTCTTC TRBV25-1 TRBD1 TRBJ2-1 many
CASSAQGSGRHEQFF TGTGCCAGCAGCGCCCAGGGTAGCGGGAGGCACGAGCAGTTCTTC TRBV5-6 TRBD2 TRBJ2-1 many
CASSQVLAGGTDTQYF TGCGCCAGCAGCCAGGTTCTAGCGGGGGGCACAGATACGCAGTATTTT TRBV4-3 TRBD2 TRBJ2-3 few
CASSYSGQIYEQYF TGTGCCAGCAGTTACTCCGGACAGATTTACGAGCAGTACTTC TRBV6-2/TRBV6-3 . TRBJ2-7 .
CATCWVTEAFF TGTGCCACCTGCTGGGTGACTGAAGCTTTCTTT TRBV7-9 . TRBJ1-1 .
CASSLLESYEQYF TGTGCCAGCAGCTTATTGGAGAGCTACGAGCAGTACTTC TRBV11-2 . TRBJ2-7 many
CASSPGTWAEAFF TGTGCCAGCAGTCCTGGGACATGGGCTGAAGCTTTCTTT TRBV12-3/TRBV12-4 . TRBJ1-1 .
CASSRDSAYEQYF TGTGCCAGCAGCCGGGACAGCGCCTACGAGCAGTACTTC TRBV7-2 TRBD1 TRBJ2-7 few
CASSLSAPGGTRFGEQYF TGTGCCAGCAGTTTATCGGCCCCCGGCGGGACTAGGTTTGGGGAGCAGTACTTC TRBV27 TRBD2 TRBJ2-7 .
CASSFSGSGTEAFF TGTGCCAGCAGTTTTTCAGGGTCGGGGACTGAAGCTTTCTTT TRBV27 . TRBJ1-1 few
CASSLVRGGMTDTQYF TGTGCCAGCAGTTTAGTTCGGGGGGGCATGACAGATACGCAGTATTTT TRBV12-3/TRBV12-4 TRBD2 TRBJ2-3 many
CASTRGPGVSGNTIYF TGTGCCAGCACCCGGGGCCCAGGGGTATCTGGAAACACCATATATTTT TRBV2 . TRBJ1-3 many
CASSQGIGYEQYF TGCGCCAGCAGCCAAGGGATCGGGTACGAGCAGTACTTC TRBV4-3 . TRBJ2-7 many
CASSSRTGFAYEQYF TGTGCCAGCAGCTCCCGGACAGGGTTTGCCTACGAGCAGTACTTC TRBV7-8 TRBD1 TRBJ2-7 .
CASSVRSYNEQFF TGTGCCAGTTCTGTGCGCTCCTACAATGAGCAGTTCTTC TRBV13 . TRBJ2-1 few
CATSRDRAGTEELFF TGTGCCACCAGCAGAGATCGGGCAGGTACCGAGGAGCTGTTTTTT TRBV15 . TRBJ2-2 few
CSARGLAGIEGEQFF TGCAGTGCTAGAGGACTAGCGGGAATCGAGGGTGAGCAGTTCTTC TRBV20-1 TRBD2 TRBJ2-1 few
CSVASGANYGYTF TGCAGCGTTGCCAGCGGGGCGAACTATGGCTACACCTTC TRBV29-1 . TRBJ1-2 few
CATRTRVLPYNSPLHF TGTGCCACCAGAACCCGGGTTTTGCCCTATAATTCACCCCTCCACTTT TRBV6-4 . TRBJ1-6 few
CASRPEGFWQPQHF TGTGCCAGCAGACCCGAGGGGTTTTGGCAGCCCCAGCATTTT TRBV27 . TRBJ1-5 few
CASSERSPYSNQPQHF TGTGCCAGCAGTGAAAGGAGTCCCTATAGCAATCAGCCCCAGCATTTT TRBV6-1 . TRBJ1-5 many
CASRQGNTIYF TGTGCCAGCCGACAGGGAAACACCATATATTTT TRBV27 . TRBJ1-3 .
CASSPPCWTMATLF TGTGCCAGCTCACCACCGTGTTGGACGATGGCCACCCTTTTT TRBV18 . TRBJ2-2 once
CASSTGTSGVTSTDTQYF TGTGCCAGCAGCACCGGGACTAGCGGGGTAACAAGCACAGATACGCAGTATTTT TRBV7-3 TRBD2 TRBJ2-3 few
CASSSSQGNTEAFF TGTGCCAGCAGCTCCTCACAGGGAAACACTGAAGCTTTCTTT TRBV9 . TRBJ1-1 many
CASSDLHYGTGTHEQYF TGCGCCAGCAGCGATCTCCATTACGGGACAGGGACCCACGAGCAGTACTTC TRBV5-1 TRBD1 TRBJ2-7 .
CAWSWINTEAFF TGTGCCTGGAGTTGGATTAACACTGAAGCTTTCTTT TRBV30 . TRBJ1-1 many
CASSTYWGLDTQYF TGTGCCAGCAGCACCTATTGGGGGTTAGATACGCAGTATTTT TRBV9 . TRBJ2-3 .
CASSPSSNYGYTF TGTGCCAGCAGCCCCAGCTCTAACTATGGCTACACCTTC TRBV7-8 . TRBJ1-2 many
CASSFHRHGYTF TGTGCCAGCAGTTTCCATCGGCATGGCTACACCTTC TRBV12-3/TRBV12-4 . TRBJ1-2 many
CSARNQREGFYEQYF TGCAGTGCTAGAAACCAGCGGGAGGGGTTCTACGAGCAGTACTTC TRBV20-1 TRBD2 TRBJ2-7 medium-sized
CSARGLGEVETQYF TGCAGTGCTAGAGGGTTGGGCGAGGTAGAGACCCAGTACTTC TRBV20-1 . TRBJ2-5 many
CATSDLAGGPYNEQFF TGTGCCACCAGTGATTTGGCGGGGGGGCCTTACAATGAGCAGTTCTTC TRBV24-1 TRBD2 TRBJ2-1 medium-sized
CASSLDGGGTEAFF TGTGCCAGCAGTTTGGACGGGGGCGGGACTGAAGCTTTCTTT TRBV12-3/TRBV12-4 . TRBJ1-1 medium-sized
CASSGQGDNEQFF TGTGCCAGCAGCGGACAGGGAGACAATGAGCAGTTCTTC TRBV9 TRBD1 TRBJ2-1 .
CASSQEHGDGTWPQHF TGTGCCAGCAGCCAAGAGCATGGGGACGGCACTTGGCCCCAGCATTTT TRBV3-1 . TRBJ1-5 .
CATGGTGELFF TGTGCCACCGGGGGGACCGGGGAGCTGTTTTTT TRBV15 . TRBJ2-2 .
CASSVIRDSYNSPLHF TGTGCCAGTAGTGTGATCCGGGACTCCTATAATTCACCCCTCCACTTT TRBV19 . TRBJ1-6 few
CASSYTTGITDTQYF TGTGCCAGCAGCTACACGACAGGAATTACAGATACGCAGTATTTT TRBV7-9 . TRBJ2-3 .
CASSKSRDLATSGANVLTF TGTGCCAGCAGCAAGTCACGTGACCTTGCGACCTCTGGGGCCAACGTCCTGACTTTC TRBV21-1 . TRBJ2-6 few
CASSRQLGNTGELFF TGTGCCAGCAGTAGACAACTAGGGAACACCGGGGAGCTGTTTTTT TRBV28 . TRBJ2-2 .
CATSDQRGSDTDTQYF TGTGCCACCAGTGATCAGCGGGGATCCGACACAGATACGCAGTATTTT TRBV24-1 TRBD2 TRBJ2-3 .
CASSLISGSTDTQYF TGTGCCAGCAGCTTGATTTCCGGGAGCACAGATACGCAGTATTTT TRBV7-2 . TRBJ2-3 many
CAISEGTEGGETQYF TGTGCCATCAGTGAGGGGACGGAAGGGGGAGAGACCCAGTACTTC TRBV10-3 . TRBJ2-5 many
CSVGVGTGGNGYTF TGCAGCGTTGGTGTGGGGACAGGGGGCAATGGCTACACCTTC TRBV29-1 TRBD1 TRBJ1-2 many
CASRSGRNNEQFF TGTGCCAGCAGAAGCGGACGTAACAATGAGCAGTTCTTC TRBV7-8 . TRBJ2-1 .
CASRVGWSSVAEQFF TGTGCCAGCAGAGTAGGTTGGAGTAGCGTGGCTGAGCAGTTCTTC TRBV27 . TRBJ2-1 many
CASIIYRPGRETQYF TGTGCCAGCATCATTTACCGGCCGGGGCGAGAGACCCAGTACTTC TRBV7-2 . TRBJ2-5 medium-sized
CASSLIITGDHGYTF TGTGCCAGCAGCTTAATTATCACAGGGGACCATGGCTACACCTTC TRBV7-9 TRBD1 TRBJ1-2 .
CASSDRGYNEQFF TGTGCCAGCAGTGACCGGGGTTACAATGAGCAGTTCTTC TRBV6-4 . TRBJ2-1 many
CASSLTATYEQYF TGTGCCAGCAGCTTGACAGCCACCTACGAGCAGTACTTC TRBV5-6 . TRBJ2-7 .
CASSLGLAGGRREQYF TGTGCCAGCAGTTTAGGATTAGCGGGAGGTCGTCGGGAGCAGTACTTC TRBV27 TRBD2 TRBJ2-7 .
CASAFSGTFTDTQYF TGTGCTAGTGCCTTCAGTGGGACCTTCACAGATACGCAGTATTTT TRBV12-5 . TRBJ2-3 many